The rows below give T cell receptor beta chains drawn from one sample of a study of blood T cell repertoires in COVID-19. The protocol was immunoSEQ multiplex PCR, while the TCRdb copy is restricted to in-frame clones and leaves out a portion. The table records approximately 200,000 clones, approximately 87% of them present only once. The sequencing sample was made of peripheral blood. These receptors were collected from a man aged 55-75 years who had recovered from COVID-19. CDR3s include the opening cysteine and the closing phenylalanine or tryptophan. A D gene is named only where the DNA matches it firmly. Where a row states a size, it is once, few, many or the class of an expanded clone; other rows omit it.

abundance	v_gene	j_gene	d_gene	CDR3nt	CDR3aa
.	TRBV12-3/TRBV12-4	TRBJ1-1	.	TGTGCCAGCAGTTACAGGGTGAACACTGAAGCTTTCTTT	CASSYRVNTEAFF
.	TRBV10-1	TRBJ2-5	TRBD2	TGCGCCAGCAGTGAGGCGGGAGTAGAGACCCAGTACTTC	CASSEAGVETQYF
.	TRBV11-2	TRBJ2-3	.	TGTGCCAGCAGCACACAGGCGACTAGCACAGATACGCAGTATTTT	CASSTQATSTDTQYF
many	TRBV6-2/TRBV6-3	TRBJ2-1	.	TGTGCCAGCAGCTCTAGCTCCTACAATGAGCAGTTCTTC	CASSSSSYNEQFF
once	TRBV11-2	TRBJ2-3	TRBD2	TGTGCCAGCAGACTAAGCGGGGGCCGTGCGGATACGCAGTATTTT	CASRLSGGRADTQYF
.	TRBV5-1	TRBJ1-1	.	TGCGCCAGCAGGGATGACAGGCGTGGAAACACTGAAGCTTTCTTT	CASRDDRRGNTEAFF
few	TRBV30	TRBJ1-2	.	TGTGCCTGGAGCACTCGAGGGTATAGTGGCTACACCTTC	CAWSTRGYSGYTF
.	TRBV24-1	TRBJ1-6	.	TGTGCCACCAGTGATAACAGCCACCCGACTATTACTTCACCCCTCCACTTT	CATSDNSHPTITSPLHF
few	TRBV5-1	TRBJ2-7	.	TGCGCCAGCAGCCCCCTCCTTACTAGTCCCGACGAGCAGTACTTC	CASSPLLTSPDEQYF
.	TRBV2	TRBJ2-7	.	TGTGCCAGCAGTGAAGCCAGGGGATCCGGCGAGCAGTACTTC	CASSEARGSGEQYF
.	TRBV4-2	TRBJ2-1	.	TGTGCCAGCAGCCAAGACGGGAGCAGAAACAATGAGCAGTTCTTC	CASSQDGSRNNEQFF
once	TRBV5-1	TRBJ2-1	.	TGCGCCAGCATCCCCGAGGCCTCCTACAATGAGCAGTTCTTC	CASIPEASYNEQFF
.	TRBV19	TRBJ2-3	TRBD2	TGTGCCAGTAGTCCCCGACTAGCGGGGGACCGGGATACGCAGTATTTT	CASSPRLAGDRDTQYF
.	TRBV5-6	TRBJ1-5	.	TGTGCCAGCAGCTACACTGGGGGAGGGGGGTACCCAAGGGAGGGGCCCCAGCATTTT	CASSYTGGGGYPREGPQHF
.	TRBV28	TRBJ1-4	TRBD1	TGTGCCAGCAGACAACAGGGGGAACGGGAAAAACTGTTTTTT	CASRQQGEREKLFF
.	TRBV24-1	TRBJ2-7	TRBD1	TGTGCCACCAGTGACCGACGGACAGGGGGCTACGAGCAGTACTTC	CATSDRRTGGYEQYF
.	TRBV24-1	TRBJ2-7	.	TGTGCCACCAGTGATCCGGGGGACGAGCAGTACTTC	CATSDPGDEQYF
.	TRBV3-1/TRBV3-2	TRBJ1-4	.	TGTGCCAGCAGCCAATCAGTCCCAGGCCCTAATGAAAAACTGTTTTTT	CASSQSVPGPNEKLFF
.	TRBV19	TRBJ2-6	TRBD2	TGTGCCAGTAGTCGGACTAGCGGGAGCTCTGGGGCCAACGTCCTGACTTTC	CASSRTSGSSGANVLTF
.	TRBV7-3	TRBJ2-3	TRBD2	TGTGCCAGCAGCTCGGCTAGCGGGAGCACAGATACGCAGTATTTT	CASSSASGSTDTQYF
.	TRBV10-2	TRBJ2-5	.	TGCGCCATCTCTCGGGACTCTCAAGAGACCCAGTACTTC	CAISRDSQETQYF
.	TRBV7-6	TRBJ2-3	TRBD2	TGTGCCAGCAGCTGGGGTGGACTAGCGGGAGGAAGCCCCACAGATACGCAGTATTTT	CASSWGGLAGGSPTDTQYF
.	TRBV12-3/TRBV12-4	TRBJ2-2	.	TGTGCCAGCAGCACAGAAAACACCGGGGAGCTGTTTTTT	CASSTENTGELFF
.	TRBV6-6	TRBJ1-1	.	TGTGCCAGCACCAACGGGTGGACTGAAGCTTTCTTT	CASTNGWTEAFF
once	TRBV6-6	TRBJ1-1	.	TGTGCCAGCAGTTACTCGGGGGGGAGGGACACTGAAGCTTTCTTT	CASSYSGGRDTEAFF
.	TRBV5-5	TRBJ1-5	.	TGTGCCAGCAGCTTGACCCAGGGTAGATATCAGCCCCAGCATTTT	CASSLTQGRYQPQHF
.	TRBV7-2	TRBJ2-7	.	TGTGCCAGCAGCCGTCCGGGACACAAGTACGAGCAGTACTTC	CASSRPGHKYEQYF
.	TRBV24-1	TRBJ2-5	.	TGTGCCACCAGTGATTGGCAGGAGACCCAGTACTTC	CATSDWQETQYF
.	TRBV7-6	TRBJ2-2	.	TGTGCCAGCAGCTCCTCCGCCCGCGGGGAAGGTACCGGGGAGCTGTTTTTT	CASSSSARGEGTGELFF
.	TRBV7-8	TRBJ1-1	.	TGTGCCAGCAGCATCAGGGGTGTGAACACTGAAGCTTTCTTT	CASSIRGVNTEAFF
few	TRBV4-2	TRBJ1-3	.	TGTGCCAGCAGCCAAGAACGGGTATCAGTTGGAAACACCATATATTTT	CASSQERVSVGNTIYF
.	TRBV12-3/TRBV12-4	TRBJ1-2	.	TGTGCCAGCAGTTTCGCAGGGCTCTATGGCTACACCTTC	CASSFAGLYGYTF
.	TRBV5-1	TRBJ1-5	TRBD1	TGCGCCAGCAGCTTGGGGACAGGGGGTGGACAGCCCCAGCATTTT	CASSLGTGGGQPQHF
.	TRBV6-5	TRBJ2-7	.	TGTGCCAGCCTGGCCCCCCAGGGCTACGAGCAGTACTTC	CASLAPQGYEQYF
.	TRBV11-2	TRBJ2-7	TRBD2	TGTGCCAGCAGCTTGGACCCGTTTAGCGGGAGGGGGTACGAGCAGTACTTC	CASSLDPFSGRGYEQYF
.	TRBV28	TRBJ2-1	.	TGTGCCAGCAGGTCCGGAGGACGGTCCTACAATGAGCAGTTCTTC	CASRSGGRSYNEQFF
.	TRBV24-1	TRBJ1-1	.	TGTGCCACCAGTGATTCAGATTCCCTCACTGAAGCTTTCTTT	CATSDSDSLTEAFF
.	TRBV7-2	TRBJ2-5	.	TGTGCCAGCAGCTTAGACAGGCAAGAGACCCAGTACTTC	CASSLDRQETQYF
once	TRBV7-3	TRBJ2-3	TRBD1	TGTGCCAGCAGTTTGTTGGGACAGGGGGTAACAGATACGCAGTATTTT	CASSLLGQGVTDTQYF
once	TRBV27	TRBJ1-2	.	TGTGCCAGCAGTTTTGCGGGGGGTGGCTACACCTTC	CASSFAGGGYTF
few	TRBV28	TRBJ1-2	TRBD1	TGTGCCAGCAGTTCGACAGGGATCTATGGCTACACCTTC	CASSSTGIYGYTF
.	TRBV5-4	TRBJ2-5	.	TGTGCCAGCAGCGAGTCTAGCGTGCGGGGTAGAGAGACCCAGTACTTC	CASSESSVRGRETQYF
.	TRBV30	TRBJ2-7	TRBD1	TGTGCCTGGAGCCGGGACAGGGGTCGCGAGCAGTACTTC	CAWSRDRGREQYF
.	TRBV6-5	TRBJ2-7	TRBD1	TGTGCCGTCAGAGTGGGACAGGGGATGGGCGAGCAGTACTTC	CAVRVGQGMGEQYF
.	TRBV6-5	TRBJ2-4	TRBD1	TGTGCCAGCAGCCCCCAGGGGGCGAGAAACATTCAGTACTTC	CASSPQGARNIQYF
.	TRBV7-7	TRBJ2-3	.	TGTGCCAGCAGCCTTGCTGGGAGCCCCACAGATACGCAGTATTTT	CASSLAGSPTDTQYF
.	TRBV4-2	TRBJ2-1	.	TGTGCCAGCAGCCAAGAGGGCAGGGGCCCATGGGGCAATGAGCAGTTCTTC	CASSQEGRGPWGNEQFF
.	TRBV5-8	TRBJ1-5	.	TGTGCCAGCAGCTTGGGCCTGAGGAGTCAGCCCCAGCATTTT	CASSLGLRSQPQHF
.	TRBV7-2	TRBJ1-2	.	TGTGCCAGCAGCCTGGGGGGTTCGGGCGGCTACACCTTC	CASSLGGSGGYTF
once	TRBV7-3	TRBJ2-3	TRBD2	TGTGCCAGCAGCCCGGCGGGAGGGAGCACAGATACGCAGTATTTT	CASSPAGGSTDTQYF
once	TRBV12-3/TRBV12-4	TRBJ1-2	.	TGTGCCAGCAGAGCCGAAACCTATGGCTACACCTTC	CASRAETYGYTF